This T cell receptor beta chain appears in the sequencing data of a study of OX40 agonist ivuxolimab in advanced cancers. General study results and limits: Partial responders dosed at 0.1-3.0 mg/kg displayed clonal expansion ranking among the lowest.

Sequenced by immunoSEQ multiplex PCR; TCRdb stores in-frame clones only, minus some. The sample lists approximately 81,000 clones, more than 75% occurring once. The CDR3 has 13 amino acids. CDR1 SNHLY and CDR2 FYNNEI come from the germline V gene. Trimming cost V 1 base and J 7 bases, with 11 bases left between them. Comments on this clone: What it recognizes is unknown.

The TCR comes from an adult with an advanced solid tumor such as melanoma, head and neck, liver or kidney cancer. The sequenced sample was CD4+ or CD8+ T cells sorted from blood, obtained in a trial of the OX40 agonist ivuxolimab. The J gene is TRBJ2-7, the V gene TRBV2; no clear D. As DNA, the CDR3 is TGTGCCAGCAGTGAAGGCCCTAGATGGGAGCAGTACTTC. Translation gives CASSEGPRWEQYF.